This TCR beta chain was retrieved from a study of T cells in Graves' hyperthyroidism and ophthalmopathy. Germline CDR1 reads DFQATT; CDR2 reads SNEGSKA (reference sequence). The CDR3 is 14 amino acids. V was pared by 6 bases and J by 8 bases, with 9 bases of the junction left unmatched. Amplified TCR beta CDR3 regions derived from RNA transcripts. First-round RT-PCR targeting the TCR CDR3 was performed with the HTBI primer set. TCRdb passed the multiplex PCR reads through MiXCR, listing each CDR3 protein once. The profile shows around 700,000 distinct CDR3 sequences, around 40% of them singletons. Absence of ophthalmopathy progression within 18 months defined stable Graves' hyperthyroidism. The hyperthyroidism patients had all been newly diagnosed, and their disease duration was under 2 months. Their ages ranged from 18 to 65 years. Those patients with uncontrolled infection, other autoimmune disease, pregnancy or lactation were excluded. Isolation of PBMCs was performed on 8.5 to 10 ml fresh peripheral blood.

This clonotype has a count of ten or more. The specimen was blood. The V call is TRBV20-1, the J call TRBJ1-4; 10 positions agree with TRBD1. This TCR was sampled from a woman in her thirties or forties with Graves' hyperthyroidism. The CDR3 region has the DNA TGCAGTGCGGCGGTGTGGGACAGGGGAGAAAAACTGTTTTTT. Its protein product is CSAAVWDRGEKLFF.